The 21 T cell receptor beta chains below come from one sample, sequenced in a study of neurological immune-mediated disorders. TCRdb fed the 5' RACE reads into MiXCR, producing one record per CDR3 protein. The sample has approximately 29,000 distinct CDR3 sequences, around 12% seen once; the top ten hold approximately 8%. Sequenced material: PBMCs. These receptors were obtained from a man aged 55 to 70 in good health.

This clonotype came up many times. J is TRBJ2-7 and V is TRBV5-1, with TRBD1 matching over 11 bases. Germline values: CDR1 SGHRS, CDR2 YFSETQ. With V trimmed by 4 bases and J by 4 bases, 4 bases remained unmatched. The CDR3 loop spans 14 amino acids. This CDR3 is CASSRTGGGYEQYF. The CDR3 region has the DNA TGCGCCAGCAGCAGGACAGGGGGCGGGTACGAGCAGTACTTC.

Ten or more counts support this clonotype. J is TRBJ1-1 and V is TRBV5-1; TRBD1 might be the D (6 bases). V lost 4 bases to trimming and J lost 0 bases, with 13 bases between them. Per the germline V gene, CDR1 is SGHRS and CDR2 is YFSETQ. The CDR3 sequence is 15 residues long. DNA for the CDR3: TGCGCCAGCAGCCGCAACAGGGTCTTGAACACTGAAGCTTTCTTT. Amino acids: CASSRNRVLNTEAFF.

This clonotype was picked up many times. V usage is TRBV10-3 and J usage is TRBJ2-5; TRBD1 matches at 8 bases. The germline CDR1 and CDR2 sequences are ENHRY and SYGVKD. V was pared by 3 bases and J by 4 bases, with 1 base of the junction left unmatched. This CDR3 spans 13 amino acids. CDR3 protein: CAISDQGAETQYF. For the CDR3, the DNA is TGTGCCATCAGTGATCAGGGGGCAGAGACCCAGTACTTC.

This clonotype was detected many times. V gene TRBV12-3 or TRBV12-4 combines with J gene TRBJ1-1; 10 bases match TRBD1. The CDR3 runs 14 residues. V was pared by 7 bases and J by 3 bases, with 5 bases of the junction left unmatched. In DNA form, the CDR3 reads TGTGCCAGCACCCGGACAGGGGGGGACACTGAAGCTTTCTTT. It translates to CASTRTGGDTEAFF.

The J gene is TRBJ2-1, the V gene TRBV3-1, with D unclear. The germline V gene has CDR1 LGHDT and CDR2 YNNKEL (reference sequence). This CDR3 contains 11 residues. The ends were cut back, 4 bases at V and 5 bases at J, with 3 bases in the middle. CDR3 sequence: CASSPHNEQFF. In nucleotides, the CDR3 is TGTGCCAGCAGCCCCCACAATGAGCAGTTCTTC.

This clonotype was counted at least ten times. This chain connects TRBV29-1 to TRBJ1-1, with D tentatively TRBD1 (5 bases). CDR1 is SQVTM, CDR2 ANQGSEA, per germline. The V end lost 0 bases, the J end lost 3 bases, and 14 bases lay between the germline ends. The CDR3 totals 15 residues. The CDR3 is CSVEDRGIGDTEAFF. CDR3 in DNA: TGCAGCGTTGAAGATCGGGGCATCGGGGACACTGAAGCTTTCTTT.

Ten or more counts support this clonotype. The chain recombines TRBV5-4 with TRBJ2-3; D perhaps matches TRBD2 (5 bases). The CDR3 spans 14 residues. Trimming stripped 4 bases from V and 1 base from J, with 10 bases between. The germline V gene encodes CDR1 SGHNT and CDR2 YYREEE (reference sequence). Here the CDR3 reads CASSEPEGTDTQYF. CDR3 DNA sequence: TGTGCCAGCAGCGAACCGGAGGGCACAGATACGCAGTATTTT.

This clonotype was counted many times. This chain links TRBV6-5 with TRBJ1-2, with D tentatively TRBD1 (6 bases). Germline V CDR1 and CDR2: MNHEY, SVGAGI. Trimming took 2 bases from V and 5 from J, leaving 15 bases between them. The length of the CDR3 is 15 residues. The CDR3 here is CASSYLTTGLYGYTF. CDR3 coding DNA: TGTGCCAGCAGTTACCTCACCACAGGGCTTTATGGCTACACCTTC.

This clonotype was counted ten times or more. The rearrangement links TRBV25-1 to TRBJ2-2; a possible D gene is TRBD1 (6 bases). The CDR3 length is 14 residues. Trimming took off 6 bases at V and 4 bases at J, with 12 bases between the two ends. Germline V gene lookup returns CDR1 MGHDK and CDR2 SYGVNS. CDR3 bases: TGTGCCAGCAGATCCCAGGGGTTCACCGGGGAGCTGTTTTTT. Translating gives CASRSQGFTGELFF.

This clonotype has ten or more counts. The V and J genes are TRBV27 and TRBJ1-2; a weak D match, TRBD1 (5 bases). This CDR3 has 13 residues. The germline V gene has CDR1 MNHEY and CDR2 SMNVEV (reference sequence). V was cut by 5 bases and J by 4 bases, with 11 bases left in between. This CDR3 reads CASSVHGGYGYTF. The CDR3 DNA follows: TGTGCCAGCAGTGTTCATGGGGGCTATGGCTACACCTTC.

This clonotype was picked up many times. The J gene is TRBJ2-3, the V gene TRBV4-3; 7 bases are shared with TRBD1. The CDR3 sequence is 14 residues long. Unmatched junction bases numbered 7, after V lost 4 bases and J lost 6 bases. Germline-derived CDR1 and CDR2 are LGHNA and YSLEER. The CDR3 is CASSPATGWDTQYF. The CDR3 coding sequence is TGCGCCAGCAGCCCGGCGACAGGGTGGGATACGCAGTATTTT.

This clonotype occurred many times. The V and J genes are TRBV20-1 and TRBJ2-7, with D perhaps matching TRBD2 (6 bases). Germline CDR1 reads DFQATT; CDR2 reads SNEGSKA (reference sequence). The CDR3 is made up of 14 amino acids. Between the trimmed V and J ends, which lost 3 bases and 0 bases, there was a span of 12 bases. Written as DNA, the CDR3 is TGCAGTGCTAGGGGGCTAGCGAGCTCCTACGAGCAGTACTTC. As protein: CSARGLASSYEQYF.

Ten or more counts support this clonotype. The gene calls are TRBV12-5 and TRBJ2-1; 9 nucleotides agree with TRBD2. The CDR3 has 15 amino acids. J was trimmed by 8 bases and V by 6 bases; bases with no gene match: 11. In germline, CDR1 is LGHNT, CDR2 FRNRAP. CDR3 DNA sequence: TGTGCTAGTGGGGCCAATAGCGGGAGAGAGGATGAGCAGTTCTTC. This translates into CASGANSGREDEQFF.

This clonotype was detected many times. V and J are TRBV2 and TRBJ2-1, with unresolved D. Per germline, CDR1 SNHLY and CDR2 FYNNEI. V was clipped by 3 bases and J by 6 bases, with 9 bases between them. This CDR3 is built from 13 residues. CDR3 nucleotide sequence: TGTGCCAGCAGTGATTCTATCGGCAATGAGCAGTTCTTC. It yields the protein CASSDSIGNEQFF. The full variable domain, rest sourced from reference TRBV2 and TRBJ2-1, is EPEVTQTPSHQVTQMGQEVILRCVPISNHLYFYWYRQILGQKVEFLVSFYNNEISEKSEIFDDQFSVERPDGSNFTLKIRSTKLEDSAMYFCASSDSIGNEQFFGPGTRLTVL.

This clonotype was detected ten times or more. The chain is built from TRBV5-4 and TRBJ1-2; D perhaps matches TRBD1 (6 bases). There are 13 residues in the CDR3. Trimming took off 0 bases at V and 8 bases at J, with 11 bases between the two ends. Germline CDR1 reads SGHNT; CDR2 reads YYREEE (reference sequence). The CDR3 DNA sequence: TGTGCCAGCAGCTTGGAGGACAGCGCCGGCTACACCTTC. Its translation: CASSLEDSAGYTF.

This clonotype showed up many times. The V gene is TRBV10-3, the J gene TRBJ2-7; D ambiguous. Germline V lookup: CDR1 ENHRY, CDR2 SYGVKD. The CDR3 consists of 12 residues. Trimming took off 4 bases at V and 0 bases at J, with 4 bases between the two ends. For the CDR3, the DNA is TGTGCCATCAGTGCCGGCTCCTACGAGCAGTACTTC. As protein: CAISAGSYEQYF.

In this sample, this clonotype turned up many times. The chain carries TRBV7-9 and TRBJ1-1, with D possibly being TRBD1 (6 bases). CDR3 length equals 13 residues. V was cut by 3 bases and J by 10 bases, with 15 bases left in between. The germline V gene has CDR1 SEHNR and CDR2 FQNEAQ (reference sequence). CDR3 nucleotides: TGTGCCAGCAGCTTGGAGGGGGGGATTGGAGCTTTCTTT. Protein sequence: CASSLEGGIGAFF.

This clonotype was seen ten or more times. The genes are TRBV5-1 and TRBJ2-5, with 7 bases identical to TRBD2. This CDR3 is 13 amino acids long. With V trimmed by 2 bases and J by 3 bases, 1 base remained unmatched. The germline gives CDR1 SGHRS, CDR2 YFSETQ. The CDR3 reads CASSFGGEETQYF. The DNA of the CDR3 is TGCGCCAGCAGCTTTGGGGGGGAAGAGACCCAGTACTTC.

This clonotype was counted at least ten times. The chain combines TRBV5-1 with TRBJ2-2; 8 nucleotides match TRBD1. The CDR3 runs 17 residues. Germline-derived CDR1 and CDR2 are SGHRS and YFSETQ. J lost 6 bases, V lost 4 bases, and 14 bases had no gene match. CDR3 protein: CASSLEQGAGVAGELFF. The CDR3 bases are TGCGCCAGCAGCCTAGAGCAGGGGGCTGGAGTTGCCGGGGAGCTGTTTTTT.

There are many counts of this clonotype. The CDR3 loop is CSANRLAGERRYNEQFF. CDR3 bases: TGCAGTGCAAATAGACTAGCGGGAGAGCGGCGTTACAATGAGCAGTTCTTC. V usage is TRBV20-1 and J usage is TRBJ2-1; TRBD2 matches 12 bases. Germline-derived CDR1 and CDR2 are DFQATT and SNEGSKA (reference sequence). J was trimmed by 4 bases and V by 6 bases; bases with no gene match: 13. The CDR3 extends over 17 amino acids.

The chain has TRBV28 and TRBJ2-7; tentative D call: TRBD1 (6 bases). The germline CDR1 and CDR2 sequences are MDHEN and SYDVKM. This CDR3 has 18 residues. V dropped 5 bases and J dropped 5 bases, with 28 bases sitting between them. In nucleotides, the CDR3 is TGTGCCAGCAGTGGTTGGGACGTTCAGGGGACCAGAGAGCACGAGCAGTACTTC. Amino acids: CASSGWDVQGTREHEQYF.